The next 21 T cell receptor beta chains were all read from a single sample in a study of blood T cell repertoires in COVID-19. Clones were read by immunoSEQ multiplex PCR, and TCRdb kept only the in-frame ones, dropping some. The profile covers around 300,000 clones, with approximately 85% appearing a single time and less than 15% taken by the ten largest. The sample comprised peripheral blood. Source of these receptors: a human donor in a cohort sampled during active COVID-19.

CDR3 bases: TGTGCCAGTAGTATCAGTGGTGGCTACACCTTC. This codes for CASSISGGYTF. The chain recombines TRBV19 with TRBJ1-2; the D is unclear. The germline CDR1 and CDR2 sequences are LNHDA and SQIVND (reference sequence). The CDR3 length is 11 residues. V dropped 3 bases and J dropped 7 bases, with 6 bases sitting between them.

The chain uses TRBV19 and TRBJ2-5; TRBD1 might be the D (6 bases). CDR3 length equals 14 residues. Trimming left V 5 bases short and J 5 bases short, with 15 bases between. Germline V lookup: CDR1 LNHDA, CDR2 SQIVND (reference sequence). CDR3 nucleotides: TGTGCCAGTAGTGTCCAGGGGAGAGGGGAGACCCAGTACTTC. This encodes CASSVQGRGETQYF.

The J gene is TRBJ1-1, the V gene TRBV2; 11 bases line up with TRBD1. CDR1 is SNHLY, CDR2 FYNNEI, per germline. The CDR3 is 14 amino acids. V gave up 6 bases and J gave up 8 bases; unmatched junction bases: 8. CDR3 sequence (DNA): TGTGCCAGCAGGAGAGGACAGGGGGCTCGAGAAGCTTTCTTT. It encodes CASRRGQGAREAFF.

The chain couples TRBV5-1 to TRBJ2-5; TRBD1 matches at 7 bases. After removal of 1 base from V and 4 bases from J, the junction contained 4 bases not matched to a gene. The V gene's germline CDR1 is SGHRS and CDR2 YFSETQ. The CDR3 totals 14 residues. CDR3 region: CASSLSTGPETQYF. Here the CDR3 DNA reads TGCGCCAGCAGCTTGTCGACAGGGCCAGAGACCCAGTACTTC.

On this clone: A read error may be the cause here, since a much bigger clone is one base away. The rearrangement links TRBV6-5 to TRBJ2-3; a weak D match, TRBD2 (5 bases). Germline CDR1 reads MNHEY; CDR2 reads SVGAGI. The CDR3 is 12 amino acids. V dropped 9 bases and J dropped 8 bases, with 15 bases sitting between them. CDR3 in DNA: TGTGCCAGTAGGGTGGAAGAGGGTACGCAGTATTTT. Protein: CASRVEEGTQYF.

This chain links TRBV24-1 with TRBJ2-3, with TRBD2 matching 11 bases. V trimming: 4 bases; J trimming: 4 bases; junction bases outside the gene matches: 6. CDR3 length: 16 amino acids. Germline V gene data show CDR1 as KGHDR and CDR2 as SFDVKD. The DNA for the CDR3 is TGTGCCACCAGTGACCCCGGGACTAGCGGTTCAGATACGCAGTATTTT. Translation gives CATSDPGTSGSDTQYF.

The rearrangement links TRBV24-1 to TRBJ2-5, with 7 nucleotides matching TRBD1. The CDR3 extends over 13 amino acids. V shed 6 bases, J shed 4 bases, and the junction held 4 bases outside the gene matches. CDR1 and CDR2 (germline): KGHDR, SFDVKD. CDR3 sequence: CATSRPGGETQYF. CDR3 DNA sequence: TGTGCCACCAGTCGGCCAGGGGGAGAGACCCAGTACTTC.

Here the CDR3 reads CASSLGGQDSPLHF. The CDR3 DNA reads as TGCGCCAGCAGCTTGGGGGGGCAGGATTCACCCCTCCACTTT. This chain links TRBV5-1 with TRBJ1-6; maybe TRBD1 (6 bases). The V gene's germline CDR1 is SGHRS and CDR2 YFSETQ. The CDR3 spans 14 residues. V lost 0 bases, J lost 8 bases, and 9 bases lay in between.

The chain uses TRBV18 and TRBJ2-5, with D uncertain. The CDR3 loop spans 14 amino acids. The V gene lost 3 bases and the J gene lost 5 bases, with 13 bases spanning the gap. Looked up from germline, CDR1 is KGHSH and CDR2 is LQKENI. The CDR3 DNA reads TGTGCCAGCTCACCGTCCTCTTTGGAGGAGACCCAGTACTTC. This gives the protein CASSPSSLEETQYF.

For this clone: An end of the junction does not agree with germline; a read error may underlie this. The rearrangement uses TRBV30 and TRBJ2-7, with unresolved D. The germline CDR1 and CDR2 sequences are GTSNPN and SVGIG (reference sequence). The CDR3 covers 12 residues. The chain's CDR3 is CAWSPSFYGQYF. In nucleotides, the CDR3 is TGTGCCTGGAGTCCCTCGTTTTACGGGCAGTACTTC.

The chain links TRBV7-2 to TRBJ1-2, with unresolved D. Trimming took off 1 base at V and 9 bases at J, with 15 bases between the two ends. CDR1 is SGHTA and CDR2 is FQGNSA in the germline V gene. CDR3 length equals 14 residues. CDR3 DNA sequence: TGTGCCAGCAGCTTAGGCGGCGGGCGGCGACGCTACACCTTC. Residues: CASSLGGGRRRYTF.

V gene TRBV7-8 combines with J gene TRBJ2-5, with D possibly being TRBD1 (5 bases). Looked up from germline, CDR1 is SGHVS and CDR2 is FQNEAQ. Trimming removed 8 bases at V and 5 bases at J, with 15 bases between. The CDR3 spans 13 residues. CDR3 sequence (DNA): TGTGCCAGCTACTTACAGGTCGGGGAGACCCAGTACTTC. The encoded protein is CASYLQVGETQYF.

V is TRBV5-1 and J is TRBJ2-2, with 9 bases that match TRBD2. Trimming at V came to 6 bases and at J to 1 base, leaving 16 bases not matched to a gene. The V gene's germline CDR1 is SGHRS and CDR2 YFSETQ. CDR3 size: 19 residues. The CDR3 DNA reads TGCGCCAGCACCACTCAAGCGGGAGGACCCGAAGGGAACACCGGGGAGCTGTTTTTT. Its translation: CASTTQAGGPEGNTGELFF.

The J gene is TRBJ2-2, the V gene TRBV9, with TRBD2 matching over 8 bases. The CDR3 has 14 residues. The germline V gene has CDR1 SGDLS and CDR2 YYNGEE. V was pared by 2 bases and J by 3 bases, with 0 bases of the junction left unmatched. The CDR3 region is CASSVGGDTGELFF. The CDR3, as DNA: TGTGCCAGCAGCGTCGGGGGGGACACCGGGGAGCTGTTTTTT.

The CDR3 here is CASSVSQTSYNEQFF. Here the CDR3 DNA reads TGTGCCAGCAGCGTTAGCCAAACCTCCTACAATGAGCAGTTCTTC. The chain joins TRBV7-2 to TRBJ2-1; D is unclear. The V end lost 5 bases, the J end lost 0 bases, and 11 bases lay between the germline ends. Germline CDR1 SGHTA, CDR2 FQGNSA. CDR3 length: 15 residues.

The chain uses TRBV28 and TRBJ1-1, with D unresolved. CDR3 size: 19 residues. Germline CDR1 reads MDHEN; CDR2 reads SYDVKM. V gave up 6 bases and J gave up 0 bases, with 26 bases separating them. CDR3 DNA: TGTGCCAGCAGGGTAAGGGAGGGCTGGGTCTTGAAGGTGAACACTGAAGCTTTCTTT. Protein sequence: CASRVREGWVLKVNTEAFF.

The V and J genes are TRBV28 and TRBJ1-2; 12 bases are a match to TRBD1. Per germline, CDR1 MDHEN and CDR2 SYDVKM. V lost 5 bases, J lost 5 bases, and 9 bases stayed unmatched. This CDR3 has 16 amino acids. The CDR3 nucleotides read TGTGCCAGCAGTGCGGGACAGGGGGCTACGACTTATGGCTACACCTTC. Encoded protein: CASSAGQGATTYGYTF.

This clone was seen many times. The rearrangement uses TRBV24-1 and TRBJ1-2; no reliable D call. Germline assignment: CDR1 KGHDR and CDR2 SFDVKD. The V end lost 1 base, the J end lost 8 bases, and 10 bases lay between the germline ends. The CDR3 sequence is 13 residues long. CDR3 loop: CATSDLVGRGYTF. The DNA of the CDR3 is TGTGCCACCAGTGATTTAGTGGGCCGCGGCTACACCTTC.

This clone came up once. The chain recombines TRBV14 with TRBJ2-3; D remains unclear. Per the germline V gene, CDR1 is SGHDN and CDR2 is FVKESK. The CDR3 runs to 15 residues. V lost 0 bases and J lost 0, with 7 bases in between. The CDR3 nucleotides are TGTGCCAGCAGCCAAGATTGGAGTAGCACAGATACGCAGTATTTT. It specifies CASSQDWSSTDTQYF.

The chain employs TRBV9 and TRBJ1-6, with TRBD1 as a possible D gene (5 bases). This CDR3 has 15 amino acids. V was pared by 0 bases and J by 7 bases, with 11 bases between. Germline V gene sequence: CDR1 SGDLS, CDR2 YYNGEE. The CDR3 protein is CASSVGQGTNSPLHF. In DNA, the CDR3 is TGTGCCAGCAGCGTAGGTCAGGGCACGAATTCACCCCTCCACTTT.

V usage is TRBV6-1 and J usage is TRBJ2-2, with D maybe TRBD1 (6 bases). Germline CDR1 and CDR2: MNHNS and SASEGT. The V end lost 2 bases, the J end lost 5 bases, and 18 bases lay between the germline ends. This CDR3 is 17 amino acids long. Here the CDR3 reads CASSEFFTGTITGELFF. The CDR3 bases are TGTGCCAGCAGTGAATTTTTCACAGGGACGATTACCGGGGAGCTGTTTTTT.